The TCR beta chain under discussion was sequenced for a study of identical twins. One entry per CDR3 protein results from TCRdb running MiXCR on the 5' RACE reads. This sample carries 1.5 million or so distinct CDR3 sequences, 25% to 35% of them seen once, and the ten largest clones take around 0.3%. Details on this clonotype: At one end the junction does not follow the germline gene, possibly because of a read error.

From germline, CDR1 is DFQATT and CDR2 SNEGSKA (reference sequence). This CDR3 has 13 amino acids. This TCR came from a newborn girl in good health. The chain recombines TRBV20-1 with TRBJ2-1; maybe TRBD1 (6 bases). Sample: cord blood. DNA of the CDR3: TGCATCGCCCCCCGGGACACCACCAATGAGCGGTTCTTC. This sequence encodes CIAPRDTTNERFF.